One T cell receptor beta chain is described in this entry. As yet, its antigen is unknown. These data come from a study of cytomegalovirus exposure and HLA in healthy donors. The CDR3 has 14 residues. CDR1 is LNHDA, CDR2 SQIVND, per germline (reference sequence). Overall study results and limits: The Asian-associated ancestry cluster reportedly had fewer N-insertions than the roughly 670-donor mean in a later analysis.

The primer mix had 60 Vbeta and 13 Jbeta primers. Sequenced by immunoSEQ multiplex PCR; TCRdb stores in-frame clones only, minus some. The sample comprises under 20,000 clones, 84% of which are singletons, and over 20% rests with the top ten. The sequence was collected from a human donor in good health. V gene TRBV19 combines with J gene TRBJ2-5, with a possible D match to TRBD2 (5 bases). The J call could be wrong; TRBJ2-7 is a better fit for the DNA end. Sample: PBMCs. CDR3: CASSISGDSYEQYF. CDR3 bases: TGTGCCAGTAGTATTTCCGGGGATTCCTACGAGCAGTACTTC.